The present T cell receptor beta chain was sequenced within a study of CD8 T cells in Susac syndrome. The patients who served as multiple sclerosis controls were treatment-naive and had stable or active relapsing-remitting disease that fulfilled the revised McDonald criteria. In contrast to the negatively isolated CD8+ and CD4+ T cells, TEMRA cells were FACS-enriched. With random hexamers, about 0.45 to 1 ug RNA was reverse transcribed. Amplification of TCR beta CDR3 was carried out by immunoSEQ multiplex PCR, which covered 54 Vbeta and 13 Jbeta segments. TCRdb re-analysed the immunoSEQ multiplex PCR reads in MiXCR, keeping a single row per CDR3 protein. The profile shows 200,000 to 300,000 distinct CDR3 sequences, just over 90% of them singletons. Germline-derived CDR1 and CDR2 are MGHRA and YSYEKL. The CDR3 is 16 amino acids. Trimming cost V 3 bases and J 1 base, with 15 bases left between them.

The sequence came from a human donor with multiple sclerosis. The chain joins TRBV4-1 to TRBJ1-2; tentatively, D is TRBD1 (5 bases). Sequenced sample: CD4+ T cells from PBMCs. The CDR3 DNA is TGCGCCAGCAGCCAGCGAGGGGCTTCCCGTAACTATGGCTACACCTTC. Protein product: CASSQRGASRNYGYTF.